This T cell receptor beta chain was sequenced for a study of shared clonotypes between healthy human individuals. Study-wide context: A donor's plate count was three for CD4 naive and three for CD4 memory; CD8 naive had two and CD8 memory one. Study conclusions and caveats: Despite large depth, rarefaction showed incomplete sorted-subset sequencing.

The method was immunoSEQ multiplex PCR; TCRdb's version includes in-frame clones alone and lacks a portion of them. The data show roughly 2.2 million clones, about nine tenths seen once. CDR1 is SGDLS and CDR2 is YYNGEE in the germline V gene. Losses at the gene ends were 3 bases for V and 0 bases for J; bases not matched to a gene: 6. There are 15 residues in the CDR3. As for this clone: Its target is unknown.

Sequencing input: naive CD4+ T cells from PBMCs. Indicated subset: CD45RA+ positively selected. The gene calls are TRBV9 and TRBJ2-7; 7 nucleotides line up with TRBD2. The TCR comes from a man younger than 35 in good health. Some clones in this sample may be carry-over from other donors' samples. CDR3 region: CASSEELADSYEQYF. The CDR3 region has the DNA TGTGCCAGCAGCGAAGAGCTAGCGGACTCCTACGAGCAGTACTTC.